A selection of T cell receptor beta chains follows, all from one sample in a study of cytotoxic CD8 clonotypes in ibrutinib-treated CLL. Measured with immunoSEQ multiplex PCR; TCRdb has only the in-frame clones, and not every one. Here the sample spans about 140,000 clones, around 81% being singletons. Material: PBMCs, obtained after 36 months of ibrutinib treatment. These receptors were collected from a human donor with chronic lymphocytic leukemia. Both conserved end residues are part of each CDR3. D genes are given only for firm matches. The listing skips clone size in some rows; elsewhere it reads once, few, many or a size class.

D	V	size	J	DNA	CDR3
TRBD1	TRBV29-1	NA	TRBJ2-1	TGCAGCGGGGGGACAGGGGGTAAGGTGCAGTTCTTC	CSGGTGGKVQFF
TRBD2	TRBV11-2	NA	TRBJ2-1	TGTGCCACCGCGGGCGGGAGGTTATACAATGAGCAGTTCTTC	CATAGGRLYNEQFF
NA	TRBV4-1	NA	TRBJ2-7	TGCGCCAGCAGCCAAGAGGCCTGGGGGAGGGGGGAACTCGAGCAGTACTTC	CASSQEAWGRGELEQYF
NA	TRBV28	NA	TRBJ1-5	TGTGCCAGCAGTTTAGCAAAGGGGTTTATCCAGCCCCAGCATTTT	CASSLAKGFIQPQHF
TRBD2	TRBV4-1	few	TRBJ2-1	TGCGCCAGCAGCCAAGATGGACTAGCGGGGGCTTTTAGAGAGCAGTTCTTC	CASSQDGLAGAFREQFF
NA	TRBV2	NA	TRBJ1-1	TGTGCCAGCAGTGATGAGGGGGCTTTCTTT	CASSDEGAFF
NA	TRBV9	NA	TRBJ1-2	TGTGCCAGCAGCGTAGACCGGGGGGCGGATGGCTACACCTTC	CASSVDRGADGYTF
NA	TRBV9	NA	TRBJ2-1	TGTGCCAGCAGCCCAGACTTAGCCGGCTACAATGAGCAGTTCTTC	CASSPDLAGYNEQFF
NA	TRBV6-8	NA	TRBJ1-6	TGTGCCAGCAGTGGTGGATTTAATTCACCCCTCCACTTT	CASSGGFNSPLHF
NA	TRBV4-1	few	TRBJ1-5	TGCGCCAGCAGCCAAGGGACCGGGACCAATCAGCCCCAGCATTTT	CASSQGTGTNQPQHF
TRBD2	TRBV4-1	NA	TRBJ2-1	TGCGCCAGCAGCCAACGCCTTCGACTAGCGGAGGGGAATGAGCAGTTCTTC	CASSQRLRLAEGNEQFF
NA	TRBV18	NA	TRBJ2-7	TGTGCCAGCGGAGGGGGGGCAAGCTACGAGCAGTACTTC	CASGGGASYEQYF
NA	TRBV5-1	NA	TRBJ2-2	TGCGCCAGCAGCTTGGCTGGGGGGAACACCGGGGAGCTGTTTTTT	CASSLAGGNTGELFF
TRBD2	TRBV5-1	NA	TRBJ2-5	TGCGCCAGCAGCTTGGGACGGGAGGGGGAGACCCAGTACTTC	CASSLGREGETQYF
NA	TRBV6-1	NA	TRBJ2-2	TGTGCCAGCAGTGGTTGGAACACCGGGGAGCTGTTTTTT	CASSGWNTGELFF
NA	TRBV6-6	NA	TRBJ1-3	TGTGCCAGCAGTTACGGCCATAACTCTGGAAACACCATATATTTT	CASSYGHNSGNTIYF
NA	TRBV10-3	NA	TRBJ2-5	TGTGCCATCAGTGAAGGTGAGACCCAGTACTTC	CAISEGETQYF
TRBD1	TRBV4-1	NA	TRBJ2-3	TGCGCCAGCAGCCCCTCCACAGGGGGTATCACAGATACGCAGTATTTT	CASSPSTGGITDTQYF
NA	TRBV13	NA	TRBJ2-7	TGTGCCAGCAGCGTCCACTACGAGCAGTACTTC	CASSVHYEQYF
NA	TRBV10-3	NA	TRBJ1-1	TGTGCCATCAGTTATTCAGGGTCTGAAGCTTTCTTT	CAISYSGSEAFF
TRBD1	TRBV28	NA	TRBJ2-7	TGTGCCAGCAGTTTAAAAGGGACAGGGGTCTCCTACGAGCAGTACTTC	CASSLKGTGVSYEQYF
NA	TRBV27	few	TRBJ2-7	TGTGCCAGCAGTTTATGGGGACGGCAGGAATACGAGCAGTACTTC	CASSLWGRQEYEQYF
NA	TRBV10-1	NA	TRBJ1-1	TGCGCCAGCAGTGAGCAGGTATCCTCTACCACTGAAGCTTTCTTT	CASSEQVSSTTEAFF
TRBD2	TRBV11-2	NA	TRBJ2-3	TGTGCCAGCAGCCCCAGAGGGAATAGCGGGACTTTCACAGATACGCAGTATTTT	CASSPRGNSGTFTDTQYF
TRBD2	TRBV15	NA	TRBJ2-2	TGTGCCACCAGCAGAGGTGGTGGACTAGCGGATTCGAACACCGGGGAGCTGTTTTTT	CATSRGGGLADSNTGELFF
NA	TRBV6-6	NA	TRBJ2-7	TGTGCCAGCAGCCTGACAGACTCCTACGAGCAGTACTTC	CASSLTDSYEQYF
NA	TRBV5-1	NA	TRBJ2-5	TGCGCCAGCAGCTTTCAGAGCCTCCAAGAGACCCAGTACTTC	CASSFQSLQETQYF
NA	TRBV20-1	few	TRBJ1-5	TGCAGTGCAGGGAATCAGCCCCAGCATTTT	CSAGNQPQHF
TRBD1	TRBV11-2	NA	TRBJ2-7	TGTGCCAGCAGCTTAGTCGGACAGGGCTACGAGCAGTACTTC	CASSLVGQGYEQYF